This TCR beta chain was recorded in a study of T cell responses to AZD1222 COVID-19 vaccine (dated by TCRdb to about 2021). Notes on the research overall: AZD1222 recipients with second doses at about 4 weeks or about 12 weeks were pooled, because spike-specific TCR depth and breadth did not differ between schedules. A total of about 250 trial participants underwent TCR sequencing, of whom about 210 had received two doses of AZD1222 and approximately 26 had received two doses of the MenACWY control vaccine. Trial participants were enrolled into age subgroups of 18-55, 56-69 and 70-plus years, which contained around 140, 26 and 57 TCR-sequenced participants, respectively.

Broad study findings and their caveats: The vaccine-associated CD4 TCRs covered the entire spike protein, and the dominant responses fell in regions 160-218 and 743-854. A significant rise in spike-specific TCR breadth and depth was observed after two AZD1222 doses relative to day 0 and relative to MenACWY recipients. The 56-69-year group was small, and its depth increase did not reach significance, likely because of low power. Nearly half of unique spike-specific TCRs reportedly recognized epitopes outside regions mutated in the B.1.351 and B.1.1.7 variants. No day 14 peak-response samples were available, so repertoires were characterized only after the peak T cell response. Participants were mostly white British, with more females than males. The authors suggested clonal diversity may have been underestimated. Only a handful of AZD1222 recipients were SARS-CoV-2 seropositive at baseline, limiting conclusions about previously exposed vaccinees.

A note on this clone: Its antigen remains undetermined. No much larger clonotype is one base removed from it; base qualities were not supplied.

The CDR3 regions of human TCRbeta chains were analyzed by immunosequencing. Turning to the authors' computational methods: Repertoire TCRs were matched against a reference library of SARS-CoV-2-specific TCRs generated with the MIRA antigen-specificity platform. Breadth was defined as the fraction of unique TCRs that were SARS-CoV-2-associated, and depth was defined as the fraction of total T cells that were SARS-CoV-2-associated. Each spike-specific TCR was assigned to its reactive spike region and to a CD4 or CD8 class using the MIRA data. Log10-transformed breadth and depth values were compared by one-way ANOVA with Sidak's multiple comparisons tests. TCRdb took this table from immuneACCESS and kept in-frame rearrangements with V and J called. Such tables lack part of the clones; where checked against another copy, unresolved V genes explain under half of the gap, and the rest is unexplained. The DNA was the basis for D and trimming; V, J and clone size are from that table. This sample holds about 160,000 clones; about nine tenths were observed only once. The ten largest clones take up more than 5.5% of the sample.

The label giving this sample's time point can be read as: baseline before first vaccination. Samples from vaccinated people were obtained from the UK trials COV001 and COV002, which included a single-blind randomized controlled phase 2/3 trial of AZD1222 (ChAdOx1 nCoV-19) in healthy adults. Trial participant PBMC samples were collected at day 0 and day 28 after the second dose for TCRbeta chain sequencing. V is clipped by 3 bases and J by 1 base, and the sequence between their germline boundaries is 6 bases long. From cysteine to phenylalanine, the CDR3 is 13 amino acids long. The entry retains the CDR3 DNA only, 39 bases that are in frame from base 1. The germline V gene specifies SQVTM as CDR1 and ANQGSEA as CDR2.

Sequencing was performed on peripheral blood, taken on day 0 of AZD1222 vaccination. The source of this sequence is an adult in good health. This chain is built from TRBV29-1 and TRBJ2-2; the D gene remains uncertain. At the DNA level, the sequence is TGCAGCGTTGAGAAGCTGAACACCGGGGAGCTGTTTTTT. It specifies CSVEKLNTGELFF.